One sample yielded the 7 T cell receptor beta chains listed below, sequenced in a study of blood T cell repertoires in COVID-19. Assay: immunoSEQ multiplex PCR; the TCRdb copy retains only in-frame clones and omits some. The sample lists 150,000 to 200,000 clones; 82% were seen once. The sequencing input was PBMCs or T cells enriched from blood (not recorded which). The receptors here all came from a man in his forties or fifties who had recovered from COVID-19.

V gene TRBV20-1 combines with J gene TRBJ1-5, with 7 bases that match TRBD1. Germline-derived CDR1 and CDR2 are DFQATT and SNEGSKA (reference sequence). The CDR3 sequence is 13 residues long. V lost 3 bases, J lost 4 bases, and 3 bases stayed unmatched. DNA of the CDR3: TGCAGTGCTAGTTGGGACAGAAATCAGCCCCAGCATTTT. As protein: CSASWDRNQPQHF.

This clone appeared once. The chain uses TRBV10-3 and TRBJ2-7; D is uncertain. Germline lookup yields CDR1 ENHRY and CDR2 SYGVKD. The V end lost 6 bases, the J end lost 0 bases, and 9 bases lay between the germline ends. CDR3 length equals 13 residues. The CDR3 sequence is CAIRQANSYEQYF. CDR3 DNA: TGTGCCATCAGGCAGGCCAACTCCTACGAGCAGTACTTC.

The genes are TRBV7-2 and TRBJ2-1; 9 bases line up with TRBD2. V shed 4 bases and J 2 bases; nucleotides not matched to a gene: 9. The CDR3 spans 17 residues. Germline V gives CDR1 SGHTA, CDR2 FQGNSA. The CDR3 is CASSSRLAADTYNEQFF. CDR3 nucleotides: TGTGCCAGCAGCTCAAGACTAGCGGCAGACACCTACAATGAGCAGTTCTTC.

This chain uses TRBV9 with TRBJ1-3, with 7 bases that match TRBD1. Unmatched junction bases numbered 6, after V lost 4 bases and J lost 2 bases. CDR1 SGDLS and CDR2 YYNGEE come from the germline V gene. CDR3 length: 15 amino acids. The CDR3, as DNA: TGTGCCAGCAGCCCGTTTGGGACAGCTGGAAACACCATATATTTT. This translates into CASSPFGTAGNTIYF. The variable domain in full, completed from reference TRBV9 and TRBJ1-3, reads DSGVTQTPKHLITATGQRVTLRCSPRSGDLSVYWYQQSLDQGLQFLIQYYNGEERAKGNILERFSAQQFPDLHSELNLSSLELGDSALYFCASSPFGTAGNTIYFGEGSWLTVV.

The rearrangement uses TRBV30 and TRBJ2-5; TRBD2 matches at 9 bases. V lost 2 bases to trimming and J lost 0 bases; unmatched junction nucleotides: 10. This CDR3 is built from 17 residues. CDR1 and CDR2 (germline): GTSNPN, SVGIG (reference sequence). The CDR3: CAWSKLVLAGYQETQYF. CDR3 DNA: TGTGCCTGGAGTAAGTTGGTGCTAGCGGGGTACCAAGAGACCCAGTACTTC. Based on the CDR3 plus reference TRBV30 and TRBJ2-5, the full variable domain is SQTIHQWPATLVQPVGSPLSLECTVEGTSNPNLYWYRQAAGRGLQLLFYSVGIGQISSEVPQNLSASRPQDRQFILSSKKLLLSDSGFYLCAWSKLVLAGYQETQYFGPGTRLLVL.

The V and J genes are TRBV11-3 and TRBJ2-1; no clear D. The CDR3 extends over 15 amino acids. Germline V CDR1 and CDR2: SGHNT, YENEEA. Trimming cost V 0 bases and J 1 base, with 7 bases left between them. The CDR3 DNA reads as TGTGCCAGCAGCTTAGACCCTATTTCCTACAATGAGCAGTTCTTC. Protein: CASSLDPISYNEQFF.

The chain recombines TRBV24-1 with TRBJ2-1; D might be TRBD2 (5 bases). This CDR3 is 16 amino acids long. V gave up 4 bases and J gave up 5 bases, with 17 bases separating them. From germline, CDR1 is KGHDR and CDR2 SFDVKD. The DNA for the CDR3 is TGTGCCACCAGTGACCGTGACGGGGTATTCGACAATGAGCAGTTCTTC. It is translated as CATSDRDGVFDNEQFF.